The 5 T cell receptor beta chains presented below share a single source sample, sequenced in a study of blood T cell repertoires in COVID-19. Data came from immunoSEQ multiplex PCR; TCRdb stores just in-frame clones and leaves some out. The table includes 650,000 to 800,000 clones, about 90% detected once. The sequenced sample consisted of peripheral blood. These TCRs come from a woman under 30 with acute or convalescent COVID-19.

The chain uses TRBV28 and TRBJ1-1; 9 bases agree with TRBD1. With 6 bases clipped from V and 3 bases from J, the junction kept 5 bases outside the gene matches. CDR3 length: 14 residues. Germline V gives CDR1 MDHEN, CDR2 SYDVKM. CDR3 bases: TGTGCCAGCAGGGGACAGGGAGGGTACACTGAAGCTTTCTTT. This encodes CASRGQGGYTEAFF.

The V gene is TRBV3-1 (or the pseudogene TRBV3-2), the J gene TRBJ2-7, with 12 positions matching TRBD2. Trimming cost V 0 bases and J 2 bases; bases outside gene matches: 14. Germline CDR1 is LGHDT and CDR2 is YNNKEL (reference sequence). This CDR3 comprises 20 residues. The DNA for the CDR3 is TGTGCCAGCAGCCAAGAGGGCCTCGGGCTAGCGGGGGGGTCCCCCTACGAGCAGTACTTC. Its protein product is CASSQEGLGLAGGSPYEQYF.

V is TRBV4-1 and J is TRBJ1-5, with 7 nucleotides matching TRBD1. The germline V gene encodes CDR1 MGHRA and CDR2 YSYEKL. Trimming at V came to 5 bases and at J to 3 bases, leaving 7 bases not matched to a gene. The CDR3 is 15 amino acids. DNA of the CDR3: TGCGCCAGCAGCAAAATAACAGGGGACAATCAGCCCCAGCATTTT. As protein: CASSKITGDNQPQHF.

About this clone: The junction and the germline gene differ at one end; a read error may be behind it. The sample has other DNA sequences that encode this CDR3 too. The CDR3 DNA follows: TGTGCTAGCAGCGCCAGCGAGGGCTACGAGCAGTACTTC. The encoded protein is CASSASEGYEQYF. The rearrangement joins TRBV13 to TRBJ2-7; possibly TRBD2 for D (5 bases). CDR1 and CDR2 (germline): PRHDT, FYEKMQ (reference sequence). The CDR3 covers 13 residues.

The chain carries TRBV7-6 and TRBJ2-2, with TRBD1 identical over 9 bases. V trimming: 5 bases; J trimming: 3 bases; junction bases outside the gene matches: 4. CDR3 length: 15 amino acids. The germline gives CDR1 SGHVS, CDR2 FNYEAQ. In DNA, the CDR3 is TGTGCCAGCAGCCCACGGACAGGGGACACCGGGGAGCTGTTTTTT. Protein sequence: CASSPRTGDTGELFF.